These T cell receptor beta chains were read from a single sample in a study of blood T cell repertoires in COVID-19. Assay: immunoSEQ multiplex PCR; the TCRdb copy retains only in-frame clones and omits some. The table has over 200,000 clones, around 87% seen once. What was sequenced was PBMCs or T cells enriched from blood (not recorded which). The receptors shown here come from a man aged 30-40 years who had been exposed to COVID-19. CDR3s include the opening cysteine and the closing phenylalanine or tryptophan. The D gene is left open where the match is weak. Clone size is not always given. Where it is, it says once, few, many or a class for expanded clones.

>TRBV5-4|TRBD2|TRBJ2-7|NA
CASSSGRLAGGMTYEQYF
TGTGCCAGCAGCTCGGGTCGGCTAGCGGGGGGGATGACCTACGAGCAGTACTTC
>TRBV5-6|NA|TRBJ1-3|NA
CASFGGKGNTIYF
TGTGCCAGCTTCGGGGGGAAAGGAAACACCATATATTTT
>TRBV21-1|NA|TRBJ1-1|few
CASSHIQTEAFF
TGTGCCAGCAGTCATATACAAACTGAAGCTTTCTTT
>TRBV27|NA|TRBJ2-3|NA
CASSPGQIDTQYF
TGTGCCAGCAGTCCCGGACAGATAGATACGCAGTATTTT
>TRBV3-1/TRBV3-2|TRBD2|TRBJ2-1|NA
CASSPYSGLAGGNEQFF
TGTGCCAGCAGCCCCTATTCTGGGCTAGCGGGGGGAAATGAGCAGTTCTTC
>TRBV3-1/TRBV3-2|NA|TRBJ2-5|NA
CASSQQQETQYF
TGTGCCAGCAGCCAACAGCAAGAGACCCAGTACTTC
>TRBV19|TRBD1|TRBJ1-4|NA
CASTPGTGNEKLFF
TGTGCCAGTACCCCGGGGACAGGGAATGAAAAACTGTTTTTT
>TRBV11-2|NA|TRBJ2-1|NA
CASSRPGYEQFF
TGTGCCAGCAGCCGCCCAGGGTATGAGCAGTTCTTC
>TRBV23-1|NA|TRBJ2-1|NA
CADIHQRENEQFF
TGCGCGGACATCCATCAAAGGGAAAATGAGCAGTTCTTC
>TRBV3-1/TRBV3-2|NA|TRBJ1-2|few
CASSQFFGQKGNGYTF
TGTGCCAGCAGCCAGTTTTTCGGACAGAAAGGGAATGGCTACACCTTC
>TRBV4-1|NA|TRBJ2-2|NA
CASSPPKGTGELFF
TGCGCCAGCAGCCCCCCGAAGGGGACCGGGGAGCTGTTTTTT
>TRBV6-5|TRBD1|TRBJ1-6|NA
CASARGAYSPLHF
TGTGCCAGCGCCAGGGGGGCTTATTCACCCCTCCACTTT
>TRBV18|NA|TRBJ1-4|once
CASSPLPTNEKLFF
TGTGCCAGCTCACCCCTTCCAACTAATGAAAAACTGTTTTTT
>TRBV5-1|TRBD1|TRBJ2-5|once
CASRIGGRETQYF
TGCGCCAGCAGAATAGGGGGCAGGGAGACCCAGTACTTC
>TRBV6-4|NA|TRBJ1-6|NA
CASSEDSNSPLHF
TGTGCCAGCAGTGAGGACAGTAATTCACCCCTCCACTTT
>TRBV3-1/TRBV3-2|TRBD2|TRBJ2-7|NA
CASSQSLGRGAYSSYEQYF
TGTGCCAGCAGCCAAAGTCTCGGGCGGGGGGCTTATAGCTCCTACGAGCAGTACTTC
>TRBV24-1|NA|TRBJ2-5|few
CATSDSKETQYF
TGTGCCACCAGTGATTCAAAAGAGACCCAGTACTTC
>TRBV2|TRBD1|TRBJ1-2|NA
CASSADRGHGYTF
TGTGCCAGCAGTGCCGACAGGGGGCATGGCTACACCTTC
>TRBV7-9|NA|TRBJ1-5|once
CASSLTEVGGAQHF
TGTGCCAGCAGCTTAACAGAGGTCGGAGGAGCCCAGCATTTT
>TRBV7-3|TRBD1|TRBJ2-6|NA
CASSPQGLRHSGANVLTF
TGTGCCAGCAGCCCACAGGGGCTCCGCCATTCTGGGGCCAACGTCCTGACTTTC
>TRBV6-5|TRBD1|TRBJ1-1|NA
CASSTRTGNTEAFF
TGTGCCAGCAGTACCCGGACAGGGAACACTGAAGCTTTCTTT
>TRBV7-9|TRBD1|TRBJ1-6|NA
CASSATGQIYNSPLHF
TGTGCCAGCAGCGCTACGGGACAGATATATAATTCACCCCTCCACTTT
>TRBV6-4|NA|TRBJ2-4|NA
CASSPGPPPRGNIQYF
TGTGCCAGCAGTCCCGGCCCGCCCCCGCGCGGAAACATTCAGTACTTC
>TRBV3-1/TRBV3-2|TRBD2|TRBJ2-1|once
CASSQDLLANNEQFF
TGTGCCAGCAGCCAAGATCTACTAGCGAACAATGAGCAGTTCTTC
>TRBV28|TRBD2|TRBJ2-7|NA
CASSPPGGDYEQYF
TGTGCCAGCAGTCCCCCTGGGGGGGACTACGAGCAGTACTTC
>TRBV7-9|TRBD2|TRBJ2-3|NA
CASSLEAGGLDTQYF
TGTGCCAGCAGCTTAGAAGCGGGGGGGCTAGATACGCAGTATTTT
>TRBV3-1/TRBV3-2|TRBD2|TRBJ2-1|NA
CASSPMTSTSYNEQFF
TGTGCCAGCAGCCCTATGACTAGCACTTCCTACAATGAGCAGTTCTTC
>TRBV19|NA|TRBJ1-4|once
CASSPDSFATNEKLFF
TGTGCCAGTAGTCCAGACTCTTTTGCAACTAATGAAAAACTGTTTTTT
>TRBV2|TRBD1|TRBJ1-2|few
CASNSIRDRGSNGYTF
TGTGCCAGCAACTCAATTAGGGACAGGGGCTCGAATGGCTACACCTTC
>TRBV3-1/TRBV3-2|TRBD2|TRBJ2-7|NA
CASSQAGGRYEQYF
TGTGCCAGCTCCCAAGCGGGGGGTAGGTACGAGCAGTACTTC
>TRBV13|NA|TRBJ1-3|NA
CASTPMGAPGNTIYF
TGTGCCAGTACCCCGATGGGGGCCCCTGGAAACACCATATATTTT
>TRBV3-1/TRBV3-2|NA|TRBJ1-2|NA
CASSQDNAGRYGYTF
TGTGCCAGCAGCCAAGATAATGCGGGCCGCTATGGCTACACCTTC
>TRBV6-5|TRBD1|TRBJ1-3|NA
CASSPPTGIGNTIYF
TGTGCCAGCAGTCCTCCGACAGGGATCGGAAACACCATATATTTT
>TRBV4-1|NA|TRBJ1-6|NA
CASSQSRQNSPLHF
TGCGCCAGCAGCCAATCAAGACAGAATTCACCCCTCCACTTT
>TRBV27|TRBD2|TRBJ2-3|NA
CASSLGPPGGQGTDTQYF
TGTGCCAGCAGTTTGGGTCCGCCGGGGGGGCAAGGCACAGATACGCAGTATTTT
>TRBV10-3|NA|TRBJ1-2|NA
CATTLLTGNYGYTF
TGTGCCACTACCCTATTAACAGGGAACTATGGCTACACCTTC
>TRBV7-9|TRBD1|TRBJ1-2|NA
CASSLGQGSSVGYTF
TGTGCCAGCAGCTTGGGACAGGGTTCCTCCGTTGGCTACACCTTC
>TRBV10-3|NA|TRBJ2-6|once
CAISESAVGSGANVLTF
TGTGCCATCAGTGAGTCGGCAGTCGGGTCGGGGGCCAACGTCCTGACTTTC
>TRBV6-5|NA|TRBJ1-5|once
CASRPGFRDLPQHF
TGTGCCAGCAGGCCAGGGTTTCGAGATTTGCCCCAGCATTTT
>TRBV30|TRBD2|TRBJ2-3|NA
CAWSVAGGPGGTDTQYF
TGTGCCTGGAGTGTAGCGGGGGGTCCCGGCGGCACAGATACGCAGTATTTT
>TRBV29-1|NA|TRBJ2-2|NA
CSVWTVEGTGELFF
TGCAGCGTGTGGACAGTAGAAGGGACCGGGGAGCTGTTTTTT
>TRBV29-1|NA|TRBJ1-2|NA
CSVSGGGGYGYTF
TGCAGCGTTTCCGGGGGGGGAGGCTATGGCTACACCTTC
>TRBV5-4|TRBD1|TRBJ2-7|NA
CASSLETGTDEQYF
TGTGCCAGCAGCTTGGAGACAGGGACGGACGAGCAGTACTTC
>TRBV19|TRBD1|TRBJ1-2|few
CASSRDREGYTF
TGTGCCAGTAGCAGGGACAGGGAAGGCTACACCTTC
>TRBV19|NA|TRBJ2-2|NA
CASKGDWVGELFF
TGTGCCAGTAAAGGGGATTGGGTCGGGGAGCTGTTTTTT
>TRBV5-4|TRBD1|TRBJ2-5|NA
CASSLEPSGTGLTQYF
TGTGCCAGCAGCTTGGAGCCGTCCGGGACAGGGCTGACCCAGTACTTC
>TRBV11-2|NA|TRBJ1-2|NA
CASSLDLGRGYGYTF
TGTGCCAGCAGCTTAGATCTAGGAAGAGGCTATGGCTACACCTTC
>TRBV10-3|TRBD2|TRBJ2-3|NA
CAILASGGTDTQYF
TGTGCCATCTTGGCTAGCGGGGGCACAGATACGCAGTATTTT
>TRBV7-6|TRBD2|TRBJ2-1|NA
CASTGGPGNEQFF
TGTGCCAGCACGGGGGGGCCGGGCAATGAGCAGTTCTTC
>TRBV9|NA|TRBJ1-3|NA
CASSVRPQGSGNTIYF
TGTGCCAGCAGCGTCAGACCACAGGGCTCTGGAAACACCATATATTTT
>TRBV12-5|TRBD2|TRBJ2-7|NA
CASGLAGGGSEQYF
TGTGCTAGTGGATTAGCGGGGGGAGGTAGCGAGCAGTATTTC
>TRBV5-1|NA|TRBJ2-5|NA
CASSSLGLILTQYF
TGCGCCAGCAGCTCACTAGGGCTTATTTTGACCCAGTACTTC
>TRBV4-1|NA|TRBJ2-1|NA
CASSQFEVGSYNEQFF
TGCGCCAGCAGCCAGTTCGAGGTCGGCTCCTACAATGAGCAGTTCTTC
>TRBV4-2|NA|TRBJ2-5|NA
CASSQSHQETQYF
TGTGCCAGCAGCCAGAGCCACCAAGAGACCCAGTACTTC
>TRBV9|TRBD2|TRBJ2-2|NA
CASSVDPSGNTGELFF
TGTGCCAGCAGCGTAGACCCTAGCGGGAACACCGGGGAGCTGTTTTTT